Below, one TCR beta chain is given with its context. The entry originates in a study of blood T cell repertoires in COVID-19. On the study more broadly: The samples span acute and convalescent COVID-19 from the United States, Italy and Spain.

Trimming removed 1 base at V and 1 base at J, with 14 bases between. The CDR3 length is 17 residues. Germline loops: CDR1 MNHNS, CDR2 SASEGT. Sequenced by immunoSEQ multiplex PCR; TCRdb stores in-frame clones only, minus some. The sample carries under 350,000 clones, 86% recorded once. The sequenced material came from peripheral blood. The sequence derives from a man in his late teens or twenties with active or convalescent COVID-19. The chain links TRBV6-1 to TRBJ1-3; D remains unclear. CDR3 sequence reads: CASSEVLSGGSGNTIYF. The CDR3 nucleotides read TGTGCCAGCAGTGAAGTGTTATCGGGAGGGTCTGGAAACACCATATATTTT.